Sequencing of this T cell receptor beta chain was carried out in a study of molecular identifiers for immune sequencing clone quantification. Preparation of naive CD8 libraries involved roughly 19,000 to 1,100,000 sorted cells and 10%, 30% or 50% RNA. Naive CD8 T cells were sorted as CD8+CD4-CCR7+CD45RA+. Study results and limitations: Because of identical TCR molecules sharing a barcode, sizes of highly expanded clones could be underestimated. Even with one million naive cells present, spiked Jurkat TCR RNA from one cell was reportedly detectable.

TCRdb reprocessed the PCR reads with MiXCR, giving one entry per CDR3 protein. The sample carries under 800,000 distinct CDR3 sequences, around 25% recorded once. With 6 bases removed from V and 9 bases from J, the gap between germline ends came to 27 bases. This CDR3 has 16 amino acids. With respect to this clonotype: The antigen is unknown.

The sequencing input was naive CD8+ T cells from blood, with Jurkat cell RNA spiked in. As to subset: FACS-sorted CD8+CD4-CCR7+CD45RA+ naive T cells. This TCR came from a human donor in good health. Some libraries in this study had Jurkat cell RNA spiked in. The chain has TRBV12-3 or TRBV12-4 and TRBJ2-7; a weak D match, TRBD1 (5 bases). CDR3 amino acids: CASSSFVSGQGGAQYF. The CDR3 DNA reads as TGTGCCAGCAGCAGTTTTGTATCCGGGCAGGGCGGCGCGCAGTACTTC.